This T cell receptor beta chain was profiled in a study of technical replicates of blood from a few donors. The length of the CDR3 is 16 residues. V lost 2 bases to trimming and J lost 5 bases; unmatched junction nucleotides: 10. Germline CDR1 is SGHVS and CDR2 is FQNEAQ. Clones were sequenced by immunoSEQ multiplex PCR, and TCRdb holds only the in-frame ones, with some missing. In the table there are about 74,000 clones, 70% to 90% of which are singletons. This clone is a singleton in its sample. What was sequenced was T cells isolated from PBMCs. This TCR came from a human donor in good health. The chain links TRBV7-8 to TRBJ2-7, with TRBD1 identical over 9 bases. CDR3 nucleotide sequence: TGTGCCAGCAGCTTAATCCCGGGACAGGGATTTCACGAGCAGTACTTC. Its protein product is CASSLIPGQGFHEQYF.